By share of the sample, the clone carrying this T cell receptor beta chain is medium-sized. Its antigen is currently unknown. The CDR3 is made up of 15 amino acids. The germline V gene encodes CDR1 LNHNV and CDR2 YYDKDF (reference sequence). The V end lost 0 bases, the J end lost 9 bases, and 15 bases lay between the germline ends. The data were obtained in a study of OX40 agonist ivuxolimab in advanced cancers. Study details: Hepatocellular carcinoma, melanoma, renal cell or head and neck cancer affected the dose-escalation patients. Males comprised 70% to 85% of the group, whose mean age was about 60 years (range 23 to 79). Checkpoint inhibitors had been given previously to under 50% of patients. General study findings and limits: CD8+ T cells showed, on average, more clonal expansion than CD4+ cells.

Sequenced by immunoSEQ multiplex PCR; TCRdb stores in-frame clones only, minus some. This table holds nearly 80,000 clones, roughly four fifths found once. The sequenced sample was CD4+ or CD8+ T cells sorted from blood, obtained in a trial of the OX40 agonist ivuxolimab. This sequence joins TRBV15 and TRBJ2-1, with unresolved D. The clonotype originates from an adult with an advanced solid tumor such as melanoma, head and neck, liver or kidney cancer. DNA for the CDR3: TGTGCCACCAGCAGAGATGGGCTAGGGATGGGTGAGCAGTTCTTC. It specifies CATSRDGLGMGEQFF.